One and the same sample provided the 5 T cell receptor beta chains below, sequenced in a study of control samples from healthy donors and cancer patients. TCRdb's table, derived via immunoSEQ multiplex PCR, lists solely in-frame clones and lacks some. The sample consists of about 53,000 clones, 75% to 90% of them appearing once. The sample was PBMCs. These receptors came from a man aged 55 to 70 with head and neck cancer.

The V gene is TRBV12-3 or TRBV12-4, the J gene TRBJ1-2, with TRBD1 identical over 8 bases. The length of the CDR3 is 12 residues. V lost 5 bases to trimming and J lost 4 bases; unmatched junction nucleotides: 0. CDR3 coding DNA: TGTGCCAGCAGTGGGACAGGCTATGGCTACACCTTC. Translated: CASSGTGYGYTF.

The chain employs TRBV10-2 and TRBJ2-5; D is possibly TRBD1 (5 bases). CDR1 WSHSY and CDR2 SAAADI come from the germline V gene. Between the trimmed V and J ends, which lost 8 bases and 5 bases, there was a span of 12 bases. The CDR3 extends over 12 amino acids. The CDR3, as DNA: TGCGCCAGCGGGGCAGGTCAGGAGACCCAGTACTTC. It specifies CASGAGQETQYF.

In DNA form, the CDR3 reads TGTGCCAGCAGCGACCATACAGGGTCGTCACATCAGCCCCAGCATTTT. Its protein is CASSDHTGSSHQPQHF. The chain joins TRBV7-9 to TRBJ1-5; D is perhaps TRBD1 (6 bases). Germline V lookup: CDR1 SEHNR, CDR2 FQNEAQ (reference sequence). Trimming shortened V by 5 bases and J by 5 bases, and 19 bases separated the two germline ends. The CDR3 spans 16 residues.

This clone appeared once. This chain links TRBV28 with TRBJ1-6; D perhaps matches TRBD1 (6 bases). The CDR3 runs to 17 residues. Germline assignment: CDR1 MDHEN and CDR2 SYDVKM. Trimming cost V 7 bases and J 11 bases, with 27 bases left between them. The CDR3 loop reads CASTLGQGSTYGTPLHF. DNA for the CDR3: TGTGCCAGCACCTTGGGGCAGGGGAGTACATACGGGACACCCCTCCACTTT.

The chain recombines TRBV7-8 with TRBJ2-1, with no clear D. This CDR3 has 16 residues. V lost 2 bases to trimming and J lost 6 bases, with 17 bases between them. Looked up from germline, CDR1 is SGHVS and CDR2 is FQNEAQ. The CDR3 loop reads CASSLSLTAPVNEQFF. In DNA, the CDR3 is TGTGCCAGCAGCTTATCGTTGACCGCCCCGGTCAATGAGCAGTTCTTC.